Shown below are 29 T cell receptor beta chains from a single sample sequenced in a study of T cell responses to AZD1222 COVID-19 vaccine. Generated by immunoSEQ multiplex PCR, the TCRdb table keeps only in-frame clones and is missing some. The repertoire includes about 130,000 clones, 89% of them detected once, and over 8% sits in the top ten. The sample here was peripheral blood, taken 28 days after the second AZD1222 dose. The receptors derive from an adult who received the AZD1222 COVID-19 vaccine.

J is TRBJ2-3 and V is TRBV4-1; D is tentatively TRBD1 or TRBD2 (5 bases each). V dropped 0 bases and J dropped 2 bases, with 15 bases sitting between them. Germline lookup yields CDR1 MGHRA and CDR2 YSYEKL. This CDR3 is built from 17 residues. The CDR3 sequence: CASSQDPPGTITDTQYF. The CDR3 coding sequence is TGCGCCAGCAGCCAAGATCCACCCGGGACGATCACAGATACGCAGTATTTT.

This clone has more than one count but fewer than ten. The chain has TRBV13 and TRBJ2-3, with 9 positions matching TRBD2. Unmatched junction bases numbered 2, after V lost 2 bases and J lost 2 bases. In germline, CDR1 is PRHDT, CDR2 FYEKMQ (reference sequence). CDR3 size: 15 residues. The CDR3 protein is CASSLRGGATDTQYF. The CDR3 DNA follows: TGTGCCAGCAGCTTACGCGGGGGGGCCACAGATACGCAGTATTTT.

The V and J genes are TRBV5-8 and TRBJ1-1; D gene uncertain. V lost 7 bases to trimming and J lost 5 bases, with 12 bases between them. The CDR3 is made up of 12 amino acids. Germline V gene data show CDR1 as SGHTS and CDR2 as YDEGEE. The CDR3 loop reads CASPMRRTEAFF. CDR3 in DNA: TGTGCCAGCCCTATGAGGAGGACTGAAGCTTTCTTT. Combining the CDR3 with reference TRBV5-8 and TRBJ1-1 gives the whole variable domain EAGVTQSPTHLIKTRGQQATLRCSPISGHTSVYWYQQALGLGLQFLLWYDEGEERNRGNFPPRFSGRQFPNYSSELNVNALELEDSALYLCASPMRRTEAFFGQGTRLTVV.

Of note for this clone: The junction departs from the called germline gene at one end, perhaps through a read error. The chain is built from TRBV18 and TRBJ2-7; 10 bases agree with TRBD1. Germline CDR1 and CDR2: KGHSH and LQKENI. There are 12 residues in the CDR3. The CDR3: CASSPSGQGVHF. In DNA, the CDR3 is TGTGCCAGCTCACCTTCCGGACAGGGGGTGCACTTC.

The sample holds many counts of this clone. The chain combines TRBV6-5 with TRBJ1-5; no clear D. The V and J ends lost 0 bases and 9 bases respectively, with 3 bases between them. Germline assignment: CDR1 MNHEY and CDR2 SVGAGI. This CDR3 is 11 amino acids long. In DNA, the CDR3 is TGTGCCAGCAGTTACTCGTTGCCCCAGCATTTT. It specifies CASSYSLPQHF.

The chain has TRBV3-1 (or the pseudogene TRBV3-2) and TRBJ1-1; D unresolved. V lost 3 bases and J 1 base, leaving 6 bases between the germline ends. The CDR3 runs 13 residues. Germline loops: CDR1 LGHDT, CDR2 YNNKEL (reference sequence). The CDR3 DNA follows: TGTGCCAGCAGCCATGCCGGGAACACTGAAGCTTTCTTT. Residues: CASSHAGNTEAFF.

The chain couples TRBV19 to TRBJ1-1; a possible D gene is TRBD1 (6 bases). V was pared by 9 bases and J by 0 bases, with 11 bases between. In germline, CDR1 is LNHDA, CDR2 SQIVND (reference sequence). CDR3 length: 13 residues. CDR3 DNA: TGTGCCAGCTCAAGGACAGTGAACACTGAAGCTTTCTTT. Protein: CASSRTVNTEAFF.

V usage is TRBV30 and J usage is TRBJ2-3; 9 nucleotides match TRBD1. The V segment lost 5 bases and the J segment 6 bases; nucleotides outside the gene matches: 9. Germline loops: CDR1 GTSNPN, CDR2 SVGIG (reference sequence). This CDR3 has 14 amino acids. The CDR3 region is CAWAGQGGWDTQYF. DNA of the CDR3: TGTGCCTGGGCGGGACAGGGTGGTTGGGATACGCAGTATTTT.

The chain recombines TRBV18 with TRBJ2-5, with D uncertain. Looked up from germline, CDR1 is KGHSH and CDR2 is LQKENI. V dropped 2 bases and J dropped 2 bases, with 9 bases sitting between them. The CDR3 spans 14 residues. Here the CDR3 DNA reads TGTGCCAGCTCACCAACCGTCGGTCAAGAGACCCAGTACTTC. Translated, it gives CASSPTVGQETQYF.

The V gene is TRBV7-3, the J gene TRBJ2-1, with no clear D. The CDR3 is 13 amino acids. Trimming removed 6 bases at V and 5 bases at J, with 11 bases between. Germline V gene sequence: CDR1 SGHTA, CDR2 FQGTGA. The CDR3 spells CASSPGRDNEQFF. CDR3 nucleotides: TGTGCCAGCAGTCCCGGTCGGGACAATGAGCAGTTCTTC. Complete variable domain (other parts from reference TRBV7-3 and TRBJ2-1): GAGVSQTPSNKVTEKGKYVELRCDPISGHTALYWYRQSLGQGPEFLIYFQGTGAADDSGLPNDRFFAVRPEGSVSTLKIQRTERGDSAVYLCASSPGRDNEQFFGPGTRLTVL.

This rearrangement joins TRBV27 to TRBJ2-1; the D is unclear. Trimming pared 0 bases from V and 6 bases from J, leaving 9 bases between. Per the germline V gene, CDR1 is MNHEY and CDR2 is SMNVEV (reference sequence). CDR3 length equals 14 residues. The CDR3: CASSLSEFANEQFF. Written as DNA, the CDR3 is TGTGCCAGCAGTTTATCGGAGTTCGCCAATGAGCAGTTCTTC.

The gene calls are TRBV7-9 and TRBJ1-6; D uncertain. Trimming shortened V by 1 base and J by 8 bases, and 15 bases separated the two germline ends. The V gene's germline CDR1 is SEHNR and CDR2 FQNEAQ (reference sequence). The CDR3 covers 16 residues. CDR3 DNA: TGTGCCAGCAGCTTAGGTTCGACAAGCTCGGATTCACCCCTCCACTTT. Translation: CASSLGSTSSDSPLHF. Complete variable domain (other parts from reference TRBV7-9 and TRBJ1-6): DTGVSQNPRHKITKRGQNVTFRCDPISEHNRLYWYRQTLGQGPEFLTYFQNEAQLEKSRLLSDRFSAERPKGSFSTLEIQRTEQGDSAMYLCASSLGSTSSDSPLHFGNGTRLTVT.

This chain joins TRBV19 and TRBJ1-3; D not certain. The V end was cut by 6 bases, the J end by 9 bases, with 12 bases between. The CDR3 has 12 amino acids. From germline, CDR1 is LNHDA and CDR2 SQIVND (reference sequence). The CDR3 reads CASRTYWGTIYF. The CDR3 DNA sequence: TGTGCCAGTAGGACCTACTGGGGCACCATATATTTT.

The rearrangement uses TRBV3-1 (or the pseudogene TRBV3-2) and TRBJ2-5, with D perhaps TRBD1 or TRBD2 (6 bases each). Per the germline V gene, CDR1 is LGHDT and CDR2 is YNNKEL (reference sequence). V lost 4 bases and J lost 5, with 14 bases in between. The length of the CDR3 is 14 residues. CDR3 in DNA: TGTGCCAGCAGCCCCAGGGGAGGAAGGGAGACCCAGTACTTC. This encodes CASSPRGGRETQYF.

The V call is TRBV11-2, the J call TRBJ1-2, with 11 nucleotides matching TRBD1. This CDR3 is 13 amino acids long. Germline V lookup: CDR1 SGHAT, CDR2 FQNNGV. The junction had 2 bases not matched to a gene; V was cut back by 5 bases and J by 6 bases. The CDR3 DNA reads TGTGCCAGCAGCCTGGACAGGGGGCATGGCTACACCTTC. Its translation is CASSLDRGHGYTF.

This clone was observed a handful of times. V gene TRBV12-3 or TRBV12-4 combines with J gene TRBJ1-1, with a possible D match to TRBD1 (5 bases). Trimming cost V 3 bases and J 1 base, with 6 bases left between them. The length of the CDR3 is 13 residues. The CDR3 region is CASSFGGNTEAFF. The DNA for the CDR3 is TGTGCCAGCAGTTTCGGGGGGAACACTGAAGCTTTCTTT.

This rearrangement joins TRBV11-1 to TRBJ1-2; D uncertain. The length of the CDR3 is 14 residues. The germline gives CDR1 SGHAT, CDR2 FQDESV (reference sequence). V lost 0 bases and J lost 8, with 13 bases in between. The CDR3 DNA reads TGTGCCAGCAGCTTAGCAGGAATACGTGGCGGCTACACCTTC. It is translated as CASSLAGIRGGYTF.

The rearrangement joins TRBV29-1 to TRBJ1-1; 8 bases are shared with TRBD1. Trimming at V came to 3 bases and at J to 5 bases, leaving 5 bases not matched to a gene. The CDR3 is 13 amino acids. Germline lookup yields CDR1 SQVTM and CDR2 ANQGSEA. The CDR3 spells CSVESTGGTEAFF. Written as DNA, the CDR3 is TGCAGCGTTGAGTCAACAGGGGGTACTGAAGCTTTCTTT.

The rearrangement uses TRBV18 and TRBJ1-2; 7 bases line up with TRBD1. The V gene's germline CDR1 is KGHSH and CDR2 LQKENI. V shed 5 bases, J shed 4 bases, and the junction held 4 bases outside the gene matches. The CDR3 has 13 residues. The CDR3, as DNA: TGTGCCAGCTCAGCAACAGGGGTCTATGGCTACACCTTC. Translated, it gives CASSATGVYGYTF.

J is TRBJ2-1 and V is TRBV2; D not resolved. The CDR3 loop spans 15 amino acids. Germline values: CDR1 SNHLY, CDR2 FYNNEI. V was shortened by 5 bases and J by 6 bases, with 17 bases between the two germline ends. This chain's CDR3 is CASSTDQTGGNEQFF. Written as DNA, the CDR3 is TGTGCCAGCAGTACCGACCAGACGGGTGGCAATGAGCAGTTCTTC.

The gene calls are TRBV7-2 and TRBJ2-7; no reliable D call. The CDR3 consists of 15 residues. The germline V and J ends were trimmed by 5 bases and 0 bases, with 14 bases remaining between them. Germline V lookup: CDR1 SGHTA, CDR2 FQGNSA. CDR3 protein: CASSQDGVSSYEQYF. The CDR3, as DNA: TGTGCCAGCAGCCAGGACGGCGTTAGCTCCTACGAGCAGTACTTC.

The J gene is TRBJ1-4, the V gene TRBV19; TRBD1 agrees at 7 bases. The germline CDR1 and CDR2 sequences are LNHDA and SQIVND (reference sequence). With V trimmed by 7 bases and J by 0 bases, 5 bases remained unmatched. CDR3 size: 15 residues. The CDR3 loop reads CASNHRGATNEKLFF. CDR3 DNA sequence: TGTGCCAGTAATCACAGGGGAGCAACTAATGAAAAACTGTTTTTT.

The chain is built from TRBV6-1 and TRBJ1-3; D is undetermined. Trimming took 3 bases from V and 2 from J, leaving 8 bases between them. The CDR3 is 14 residues long. CDR1 MNHNS and CDR2 SASEGT come from the germline V gene. The CDR3 coding sequence is TGTGCCAGCAGTGACCTAATAACTGGAAACACCATATATTTT. Protein product: CASSDLITGNTIYF.

The chain has TRBV6-5 and TRBJ1-1, with 7 bases identical to TRBD1. V gave up 10 bases and J gave up 7 bases; unmatched junction bases: 15. Germline CDR1 MNHEY, CDR2 SVGAGI. This CDR3 has 14 residues. The DNA of the CDR3 is TGTGCCACCAAGAACCCAGGGGGGATTGGTGAAGCTTTCTTT. This codes for CATKNPGGIGEAFF.

CDR3 DNA: TGTGCCAGCAGACTCGCGAGGCTAGTACTCGGGGATGAGCAGTTCTTC. Translation gives CASRLARLVLGDEQFF. V usage is TRBV7-2 and J usage is TRBJ2-1, with D possibly TRBD2 on 5 matching bases. Germline V CDR1 and CDR2: SGHTA, FQGNSA. Trimming cost V 6 bases and J 8 bases, with 23 bases left between them. This CDR3 region has 16 residues.

The chain recombines TRBV19 with TRBJ1-2, with D unclear. The germline V gene has CDR1 LNHDA and CDR2 SQIVND (reference sequence). CDR3 length: 17 residues. The V end lost 7 bases, the J end lost 0 bases, and 21 bases lay between the germline ends. The CDR3 DNA reads as TGTGCCAGTATCGAGGATGCTTCCTCTCGGGCTAACTATGGCTACACCTTC. Translation gives CASIEDASSRANYGYTF.

This rearrangement joins TRBV3-1 (or the pseudogene TRBV3-2) to TRBJ1-1; D is undetermined. V was pared by 0 bases and J by 4 bases, with 9 bases between. This CDR3 contains 14 residues. In germline, CDR1 is LGHDT, CDR2 YNNKEL (reference sequence). The CDR3 coding sequence is TGTGCCAGCAGCCAAGAGAGGGCGCGCACTGAAGCTTTCTTT. Translated: CASSQERARTEAFF.

This clone was recorded a few times. V gene TRBV4-2 combines with J gene TRBJ2-7; no clear D gene. Between the trimmed V and J ends, which lost 4 bases and 3 bases, there was a span of 13 bases. Germline lookup yields CDR1 LGHNA and CDR2 YNFKEQ. The CDR3 has 14 residues. This chain's CDR3 is CASSLGTGNYEQYF. As DNA, the CDR3 is TGTGCCAGCAGCCTTGGTACTGGAAACTACGAGCAGTACTTC.

The V call is TRBV5-1, the J call TRBJ2-1; no reliable D call. Germline CDR1 SGHRS, CDR2 YFSETQ. This CDR3 contains 15 residues. V lost 0 bases and J 1 base, leaving 8 bases between the germline ends. As DNA, the CDR3 is TGCGCCAGCAGCTTGGCATTGGGTTCCTACAATGAGCAGTTCTTC. Its translation is CASSLALGSYNEQFF.